This TCR beta chain was observed in a study of blood T cell repertoires in COVID-19. Profiled with immunoSEQ multiplex PCR; TCRdb holds only in-frame clones, not every one. The data show approximately 65,000 clones, around 79% seen once. The V end lost 4 bases, the J end lost 5 bases, and 17 bases lay between the germline ends. From germline, CDR1 is SGHVS and CDR2 FNYEAQ. There are 15 residues in the CDR3. This clone was seen just once. V gene TRBV7-6 combines with J gene TRBJ2-5; D possibly corresponds to TRBD2 (7 bases). Sequences were obtained from peripheral blood. This sequence originates from a man aged 60 to 75 with acute or convalescent COVID-19. In DNA form, the CDR3 reads TGTGCCAGCAGCTCCCCTAGGGGGGGTGAGGAGACCCAGTACTTC. Translated: CASSSPRGGEETQYF.